The clone carrying this T cell receptor (beta chain) was seen a handful of times. Germline lookup yields CDR1 SGHTA and CDR2 FQGNSA. This CDR3 has 13 residues. The V segment lost 5 bases and the J segment 6 bases; nucleotides outside the gene matches: 5. This sample was included in a study of blood T cell repertoires in COVID-19. Sequenced by immunoSEQ multiplex PCR; TCRdb stores in-frame clones only, minus some. The sample includes 53,000 or so clones, over 90% of them seen just once. This sequence joins TRBV7-2 and TRBJ1-2, with 8 bases fitting TRBD1. The source material was peripheral blood. This TCR was sampled from a human donor in a cohort sampled during active COVID-19. The CDR3: CASSHRQGNGYTF. In DNA, the CDR3 is TGTGCCAGCAGCCACCGACAGGGGAATGGCTACACCTTC.